These 14 T cell receptor beta chains were all obtained from the same sample, sequenced in a study of T cells expressing NK-cell markers. TCRdb reprocessed the 5' RACE reads, with one entry per CDR3 protein and no DNA. Its clone listing holds 500,000 or so distinct CDR3 sequences. The specimen sequenced was blood T cells: a sorted CD56 or NKG2C T cell subset, CD4+ or CD8+ T cells, or bulk PBMC T cells (not recorded which). Receptors were obtained from a man aged 18 to 29 in good health.

The J gene is TRBJ2-3, the V gene TRBV20-1; absent DNA, TCRdb's TRBD1 call cannot be checked. Germline V lookup: CDR1 DFQATT, CDR2 SNEGSKA (reference sequence). The CDR3 runs to 16 residues. The CDR3 region is CSARDNEQGRADTQYF.

The chain combines TRBV20-1 with TRBJ2-1; lacking DNA, the TRBD2 call made by TCRdb goes unchecked. This CDR3 has 14 residues. Germline assignment: CDR1 DFQATT and CDR2 SNEGSKA (reference sequence). CDR3 sequence: CSAKTSGNFNEQFF.

This rearrangement joins TRBV7-6 to TRBJ2-1; there is no DNA to check the TCRdb D call of TRBD2. Germline-derived CDR1 and CDR2 are SGHVS and FNYEAQ. There are 16 residues in the CDR3. CDR3 region: CASSLRTSGGHGEQFF.

The chain couples TRBV29-1 to TRBJ2-1; TCRdb reports TRBD2, a call that lacks DNA to check it against. Per the germline V gene, CDR1 is SQVTM and CDR2 is ANQGSEA. The CDR3 length is 15 residues. The CDR3 region is CSVAGTSGLYNEQFF.

The V gene is TRBV20-1, the J gene TRBJ1-1; the TRBD1 assignment by TCRdb is unverifiable without DNA. The CDR3 covers 14 residues. Germline values: CDR1 DFQATT, CDR2 SNEGSKA (reference sequence). CDR3 sequence: CSARVMGPNTEAFF.

J is TRBJ2-6 and V is TRBV12-3 or TRBV12-4. The CDR3 runs to 13 residues. CDR3 sequence reads: CASANSGANVLTF.

The chain's CDR3 is CASSFSAGLGRETQYF. This chain uses TRBV5-1 with TRBJ2-5; there is no DNA to check the TCRdb D call of TRBD1. This CDR3 contains 16 residues. Germline V lookup: CDR1 SGHRS, CDR2 YFSETQ. The full variable domain, completed using reference TRBV5-1 and TRBJ2-5, is KAGVTQTPRYLIKTRGQQVTLSCSPISGHRSVSWYQQTPGQGLQFLFEYFSETQRNKGNFPGRFSGRQFSNSRSEMNVSTLELGDSALYLCASSFSAGLGRETQYFGPGTRLLVL.

CDR3 loop: CASTPTGYEQYF. The chain carries TRBV2 and TRBJ2-7. CDR3 length: 12 residues. Germline V gene lookup returns CDR1 SNHLY and CDR2 FYNNEI.

The rearrangement joins TRBV11-2 to TRBJ1-5; the TCRdb D gene call, TRBD1, has no DNA to confirm it. The CDR3 contains 14 residues. CDR1 and CDR2 from the germline V gene are SGHAT and FQNNGV. The CDR3 spells CASSPTGPNQPQHF.

This rearrangement joins TRBV18 to TRBJ2-6. The CDR3 sequence is 16 residues long. Germline assignment: CDR1 KGHSH and CDR2 LQKENI. The CDR3 sequence: CASSRQLPAGANVLTF.

J is TRBJ2-1 and V is TRBV27; the D gene TCRdb calls, TRBD2, cannot be checked with no DNA. Germline V gives CDR1 MNHEY, CDR2 SMNVEV (reference sequence). This CDR3 spans 19 amino acids. This CDR3 is CASSLNGLAGGDSYNEQFF.

The chain couples TRBV10-2 to TRBJ2-1; no DNA is available, so the TRBD1 call from TCRdb remains unchecked. CDR3 length: 14 amino acids. Per germline, CDR1 WSHSY and CDR2 SAAADI. This CDR3 reads CASSDLSPPNEQFF.

The rearrangement joins TRBV7-3 to TRBJ2-1; TCRdb gives TRBD1 as the D gene, but with no DNA this cannot be confirmed. This CDR3 has 13 amino acids. Germline V gene data show CDR1 as SGHTA and CDR2 as FQGTGA. CDR3 amino acids: CASSLNGRGRQTF.

This rearrangement joins TRBV27 to TRBJ2-7; without DNA, the TCRdb call of TRBD2 cannot be checked. Germline CDR1 is MNHEY and CDR2 is SMNVEV (reference sequence). This CDR3 is built from 15 residues. CDR3 sequence: CASSPTGGRADEQYF.